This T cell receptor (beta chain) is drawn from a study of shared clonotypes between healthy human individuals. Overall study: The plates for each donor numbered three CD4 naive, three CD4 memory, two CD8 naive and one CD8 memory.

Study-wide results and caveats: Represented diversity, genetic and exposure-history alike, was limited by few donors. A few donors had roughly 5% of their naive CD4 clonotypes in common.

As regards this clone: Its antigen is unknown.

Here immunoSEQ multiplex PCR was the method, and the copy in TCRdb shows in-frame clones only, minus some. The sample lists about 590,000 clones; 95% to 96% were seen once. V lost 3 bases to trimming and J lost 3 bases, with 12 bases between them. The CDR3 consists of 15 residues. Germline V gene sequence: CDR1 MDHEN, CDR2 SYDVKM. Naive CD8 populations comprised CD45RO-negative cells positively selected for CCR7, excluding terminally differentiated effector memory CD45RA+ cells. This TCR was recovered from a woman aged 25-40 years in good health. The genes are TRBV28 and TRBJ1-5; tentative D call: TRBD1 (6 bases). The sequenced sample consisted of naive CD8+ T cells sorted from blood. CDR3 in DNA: TGTGCCAGCAGTTTGGGGGGGGCTTCCAATCAGCCCCAGCATTTT. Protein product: CASSLGGASNQPQHF.